The entry below describes one T cell receptor beta chain. Its target is unknown. This entry is derived from a study of post-analysis software for immune sequencing data. The overall study: Relapsing-remitting, secondary progressive and progressive-relapsing multiple sclerosis courses were included.

The library was made from cDNA and included unique molecular identifiers. A population of roughly 1 to 11 million T cells gave rise to a few hundred thousand cDNA molecules. From the PCR reads, TCRdb called clonotypes with MiXCR, one entry per CDR3 protein. This sample has about 540,000 distinct CDR3 sequences, with 30% to 40% found just once. The CDR3 loop spans 15 amino acids. The V gene's germline CDR1 is SGHAT and CDR2 FQDESV (reference sequence). V was shortened by 5 bases and J by 1 base, with 14 bases between the two germline ends. Regarding the study as a whole: Diversity measured as normalized Chao1 was significantly lower in multiple sclerosis patients than in controls. Same-batch preparations were strongly co-clustered by F measure. Among 5 or 6 TRBV segments more frequent in patients than controls were TRBV5-6, TRBV5-1 and TRBV20-1.

The TCR comes from a girl between 2 and 17 years old with multiple sclerosis. Sequenced: blood. This chain connects TRBV11-1 to TRBJ1-2; D perhaps matches TRBD1 (5 bases). The CDR3 here is CASSAVGRYNYGYTF. CDR3 coding DNA: TGTGCCAGCAGCGCGGTGGGACGGTATAACTATGGCTACACCTTC.